The next 26 T cell receptor beta chains were all read from a single sample in a study of blood T cell repertoires in COVID-19. Profiled with immunoSEQ multiplex PCR; TCRdb holds only in-frame clones, not every one. The repertoire holds roughly 300,000 clones, with 80% to 90% as singletons. Material for sequencing was PBMCs or T cells enriched from blood (not recorded which). All receptors derive from a woman in her forties with acute COVID-19.

V usage is TRBV6-5 and J usage is TRBJ2-5; TRBD2 matches at 8 bases. CDR1 is MNHEY, CDR2 SVGAGI, per germline. The CDR3 covers 13 residues. V was clipped by 6 bases and J by 3 bases; unmatched bases: 3. CDR3 residues: CASRGLVEETQYF. The CDR3 DNA follows: TGTGCCAGCAGGGGACTAGTGGAAGAGACCCAGTACTTC.

J is TRBJ1-3 and V is TRBV14, with D unclear. With 1 base removed from V and 0 bases from J, the gap between germline ends came to 10 bases. The CDR3 loop spans 16 amino acids. Germline CDR1 and CDR2: SGHDN and FVKESK. The CDR3 sequence is CASSQVPGYSGNTIYF. CDR3 DNA sequence: TGTGCCAGCAGCCAAGTTCCGGGTTACTCTGGAAACACCATATATTTT. The full variable domain, completed using reference TRBV14 and TRBJ1-3, is EAGVTQFPSHSVIEKGQTVTLRCDPISGHDNLYWYRRVMGKEIKFLLHFVKESKQDESGMPNNRFLAERTGGTYSTLKVQPAELEDSGVYFCASSQVPGYSGNTIYFGEGSWLTVV.

The rearrangement joins TRBV28 to TRBJ2-7; 8 nucleotides match TRBD2. The CDR3 spans 15 residues. Germline V gives CDR1 MDHEN, CDR2 SYDVKM. V shed 2 bases, J shed 5 bases, and the junction held 8 bases outside the gene matches. CDR3 coding DNA: TGTGCCAGCAGTTTAATGACGGGAGGGAGGAACGAGCAGTACTTC. It yields the protein CASSLMTGGRNEQYF.

The V gene is TRBV19, the J gene TRBJ1-3, with D possibly being TRBD1 (5 bases). This CDR3 is 15 amino acids long. Germline CDR1 reads LNHDA; CDR2 reads SQIVND (reference sequence). Deletions cut 1 base from V and 0 bases from J, with 7 bases between. CDR3 loop: CASSIGQSSGNTIYF. The CDR3 DNA reads TGTGCCAGTAGTATAGGACAGAGCTCTGGAAACACCATATATTTT.

This clone appeared a few times. CDR3 in DNA: TGTGCCACATCGACAGGGAACGGCTATGGCTACACCTTC. Amino acid sequence: CATSTGNGYGYTF. This rearrangement joins TRBV19 to TRBJ1-2; the match to TRBD1 covers 7 bases. The CDR3 extends over 13 amino acids. Trimming cost V 10 bases and J 4 bases; bases outside gene matches: 9. Germline lookup yields CDR1 LNHDA and CDR2 SQIVND (reference sequence). Based on the CDR3 plus reference TRBV19 and TRBJ1-2, the full variable domain is DGGITQSPKYLFRKEGQNVTLSCEQNLNHDAMYWYRQDPGQGLRLIYYSQIVNDFQKGDIAEGYSVSREKKESFPLTVTSAQKNPTAFYLCATSTGNGYGYTFGSGTRLTVV.

The chain uses TRBV7-9 and TRBJ1-1; TRBD1 matches at 7 bases. Germline V lookup: CDR1 SEHNR, CDR2 FQNEAQ (reference sequence). J lost 3 bases, V lost 5 bases, and 6 bases had no gene match. This CDR3 has 14 residues. In DNA, the CDR3 is TGTGCCAGCAGCGGAGGGGGCGTATACACTGAAGCTTTCTTT. Translated, it gives CASSGGGVYTEAFF.

This clone occurred once. This chain joins TRBV27 and TRBJ1-6, with 9 bases identical to TRBD1. The CDR3 is 16 residues long. With V trimmed by 5 bases and J by 4 bases, 6 bases remained unmatched. Germline V lookup: CDR1 MNHEY, CDR2 SMNVEV (reference sequence). The CDR3 DNA follows: TGTGCCAGCAGTGAACAGGGGGCGCAGTATAATTCACCCCTCCACTTT. Translation gives CASSEQGAQYNSPLHF.

This clone came up a few times. The rearrangement uses TRBV3-1 (or the pseudogene TRBV3-2) and TRBJ2-2; the D is unclear. V was pared by 2 bases and J by 2 bases, with 3 bases between. Germline assignment: CDR1 LGHDT and CDR2 YNNKEL (reference sequence). This CDR3 comprises 13 residues. For the CDR3, the DNA is TGTGCCAGCAGCCAACTCAACACCGGGGAGCTGTTTTTT. Protein product: CASSQLNTGELFF.

Points on this clone: This same CDR3 is encoded by further DNA sequences in the sample. The CDR3 loop is CASSHGTGNYGYTF. DNA for the CDR3: TGTGCCAGCAGCCATGGGACTGGCAACTATGGCTACACCTTC. This chain connects TRBV3-1 (or the pseudogene TRBV3-2) to TRBJ1-2, with D possibly matching TRBD1 (5 bases). The CDR3 runs to 14 residues. V was trimmed by 3 bases and J by 2 bases, leaving 10 bases between them. Germline V gene lookup returns CDR1 LGHDT and CDR2 YNNKEL (reference sequence).

This chain uses TRBV6-1 with TRBJ2-7, with 13 bases identical to TRBD2. The CDR3 covers 14 residues. The germline V gene encodes CDR1 MNHNS and CDR2 SASEGT. Trimming took 3 bases from V and 4 from J; bases not matched to a gene: 0. CDR3 residues: CASSEGLAGYEQYF. For the CDR3, the DNA is TGTGCCAGCAGTGAGGGACTAGCGGGATACGAGCAGTACTTC.

The chain carries TRBV10-3 and TRBJ1-2, with a possible D match to TRBD1 (6 bases). Germline CDR1 is ENHRY and CDR2 is SYGVKD. The CDR3 extends over 13 amino acids. The V end was cut by 10 bases, the J end by 7 bases, with 19 bases between. DNA of the CDR3: TGTGCCACCGCCTTAGACAGGTTGGGTGGCTACACCTTC. Amino acid sequence: CATALDRLGGYTF.

V is TRBV10-3 and J is TRBJ1-1; 7 nucleotides match TRBD1. Germline V lookup: CDR1 ENHRY, CDR2 SYGVKD. The CDR3 loop spans 16 amino acids. J was trimmed by 4 bases and V by 3 bases; bases with no gene match: 11. The chain's CDR3 is CAISDRDSSGGTEAFF. CDR3 bases: TGTGCCATCAGTGACAGGGACAGCTCAGGGGGCACTGAAGCTTTCTTT.

This clone occurred once. The gene calls are TRBV29-1 and TRBJ2-7; 10 bases fit TRBD1. V dropped 6 bases and J dropped 6; count of bases not matched to a gene: 8. The germline CDR1 and CDR2 sequences are SQVTM and ANQGSEA. This CDR3 has 13 amino acids. The DNA for the CDR3 is TGCAGCGTCGGTAGGGACAGGGGAAGCGAGCAGTACTTC. Amino acid sequence: CSVGRDRGSEQYF.

This chain connects TRBV3-1 (or the pseudogene TRBV3-2) to TRBJ1-1; weak D call: TRBD1 (6 bases). CDR3 length: 14 residues. The germline V and J ends were trimmed by 5 bases and 1 base, with 11 bases remaining between them. Germline assignment: CDR1 LGHDT and CDR2 YNNKEL (reference sequence). CDR3 in amino acids: CASSTRTANTEAFF. CDR3 nucleotides: TGTGCCAGCAGCACCCGGACAGCGAACACTGAAGCTTTCTTT.

The chain combines TRBV27 with TRBJ2-1; 13 bases align to TRBD2. J gave up 7 bases and V 6 bases, and 9 bases lay outside the gene matches. This CDR3 region has 16 residues. From germline, CDR1 is MNHEY and CDR2 SMNVEV (reference sequence). The chain's CDR3 is CASRLGTSGIGNEQFF. As DNA, the CDR3 is TGTGCCAGCAGACTCGGGACTAGCGGGATAGGGAATGAGCAGTTCTTC.

This clone showed up just a few times. V gene TRBV27 combines with J gene TRBJ1-2, with 10 bases lining up with TRBD1. Germline trimming cut 8 bases from V and 4 bases from J; bases unmatched to any gene: 4. The CDR3 sequence is 13 residues long. The germline gives CDR1 MNHEY, CDR2 SMNVEV (reference sequence). CDR3 amino acids: CASGDRGSYGYTF. The CDR3 DNA reads TGTGCCAGCGGGGACAGGGGAAGCTATGGCTACACCTTC.

V usage is TRBV21-1 and J usage is TRBJ1-2; the table's TRBD1 call for D was not verified on the DNA. TRBV21-1 is given as a pseudogene. The CDR3 contains 15 residues. The CDR3 nucleotides read TGTGCCAGCAGCAGGCCGGGACAGGGGAACTATGGCTACACCTTC. This sequence encodes CASSRPGQGNYGYTF.

CDR3 in DNA: TGTGCCAGCAGTCTTTCTCCCTGGACAGGGGGCATTGGGGCCAACGTCCTGACTTTC. Its translation is CASSLSPWTGGIGANVLTF. V and J are TRBV28 and TRBJ2-6, with TRBD1 matching 11 bases. Per the germline V gene, CDR1 is MDHEN and CDR2 is SYDVKM. V was clipped by 5 bases and J by 3 bases; unmatched bases: 12. The CDR3 is made up of 19 amino acids.

The chain couples TRBV7-2 to TRBJ2-1; maybe TRBD2 (7 bases). The CDR3 consists of 18 residues. The germline V gene encodes CDR1 SGHTA and CDR2 FQGNSA. The V gene lost 3 bases and the J gene lost 4 bases, with 22 bases spanning the gap. CDR3 sequence: CASSLVGRGRPKYNEQFF. CDR3 coding DNA: TGTGCCAGCAGCTTGGTAGGGCGGGGGCGACCTAAGTACAATGAGCAGTTCTTC.

The J gene is TRBJ2-7, the V gene TRBV20-1, with TRBD1 identical over 9 bases. J gave up 4 bases and V 7 bases, and 11 bases lay outside the gene matches. The CDR3 is 14 residues long. The V gene's germline CDR1 is DFQATT and CDR2 SNEGSKA (reference sequence). The CDR3 reads CSVSGRDREYEQYF. Written as DNA, the CDR3 is TGCAGTGTTAGTGGCCGGGACAGGGAATACGAGCAGTACTTC.

This clone was recorded once. This chain links TRBV7-9 with TRBJ2-5; 8 bases match TRBD1. This CDR3 spans 14 amino acids. V lost 5 bases to trimming and J lost 3 bases; unmatched junction nucleotides: 5. The germline V gene has CDR1 SEHNR and CDR2 FQNEAQ (reference sequence). The CDR3 spells CASSQQGGKETQYF. The CDR3 nucleotides read TGTGCCAGCAGCCAACAGGGGGGAAAAGAGACCCAGTACTTC.

The chain carries TRBV7-2 and TRBJ2-7, with 8 bases identical to TRBD2. This CDR3 spans 16 amino acids. Trimming cost V 4 bases and J 4 bases; bases outside gene matches: 12. The germline V gene has CDR1 SGHTA and CDR2 FQGNSA. CDR3 nucleotide sequence: TGTGCCAGCAGCTCCTCCGGGGGGGCGGGAAGTTACGAGCAGTACTTC. Its protein product is CASSSSGGAGSYEQYF.

V gene TRBV28 combines with J gene TRBJ2-5, with D perhaps matching TRBD2 (6 bases). This CDR3 is built from 17 residues. V dropped 2 bases and J dropped 5 bases, with 21 bases sitting between them. Germline CDR1 is MDHEN and CDR2 is SYDVKM. In DNA, the CDR3 is TGTGCCAGCAGTTTAGTGGGCGTAACTAGCAACGGGGAGACCCAGTACTTC. Translating it yields CASSLVGVTSNGETQYF.

The chain couples TRBV19 to TRBJ2-6; a weak D match, TRBD1 (6 bases). V was cut by 1 base and J by 2 bases, with 12 bases left in between. Per the germline V gene, CDR1 is LNHDA and CDR2 is SQIVND (reference sequence). The CDR3 totals 17 residues. CDR3 sequence reads: CASSIGPSGAGANVLTF. CDR3 nucleotides: TGTGCCAGTAGTATAGGGCCCTCAGGGGCTGGGGCCAACGTCCTGACTTTC. Full variable domain (rest looked up from reference TRBV19 and TRBJ2-6): DGGITQSPKYLFRKEGQNVTLSCEQNLNHDAMYWYRQDPGQGLRLIYYSQIVNDFQKGDIAEGYSVSREKKESFPLTVTSAQKNPTAFYLCASSIGPSGAGANVLTFGAGSRLTVL.

The CDR3 protein is CASSDAGGGNTGELFF. CDR3 coding DNA: TGTGCCAGCAGTGATGCAGGGGGCGGGAACACCGGGGAGCTGTTTTTT. The V and J genes are TRBV2 and TRBJ2-2, with TRBD1 identical over 8 bases. The CDR3 is 16 residues long. V lost 3 bases, J lost 1 base, and 4 bases stayed unmatched. CDR1 is SNHLY and CDR2 is FYNNEI in the germline V gene.

The chain couples TRBV13 to TRBJ2-1; possible D gene TRBD2, 6 bases. CDR1 and CDR2 from the germline V gene are PRHDT and FYEKMQ (reference sequence). Trimming took 3 bases from V and 0 from J, leaving 15 bases between them. The CDR3 spans 17 residues. Here the CDR3 reads CASSFPTPTSSYNEQFF. CDR3 nucleotide sequence: TGTGCCAGCAGCTTTCCCACACCGACTAGCTCCTACAATGAGCAGTTCTTC.